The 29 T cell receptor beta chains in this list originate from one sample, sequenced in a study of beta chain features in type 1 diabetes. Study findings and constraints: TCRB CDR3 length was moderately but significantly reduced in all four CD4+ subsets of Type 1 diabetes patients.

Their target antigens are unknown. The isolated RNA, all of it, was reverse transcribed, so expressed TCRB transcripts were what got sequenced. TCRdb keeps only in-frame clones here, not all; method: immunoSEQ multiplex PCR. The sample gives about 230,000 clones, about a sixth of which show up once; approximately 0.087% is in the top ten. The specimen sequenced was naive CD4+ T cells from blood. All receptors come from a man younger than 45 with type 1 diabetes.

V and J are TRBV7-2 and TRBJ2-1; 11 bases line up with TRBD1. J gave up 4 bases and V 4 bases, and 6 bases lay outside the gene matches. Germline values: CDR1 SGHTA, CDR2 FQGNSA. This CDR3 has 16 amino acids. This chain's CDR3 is CASSYVGTGGYNEQFF. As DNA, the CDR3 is TGTGCCAGCAGCTACGTTGGGACAGGGGGTTACAATGAGCAGTTCTTC. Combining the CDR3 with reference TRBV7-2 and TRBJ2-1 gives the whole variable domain GAGVSQSPSNKVTEKGKDVELRCDPISGHTALYWYRQSLGQGLEFLIYFQGNSAPDKSGLPSDRFSAERTGGSVSTLTIQRTQQEDSAVYLCASSYVGTGGYNEQFFGPGTRLTVL.

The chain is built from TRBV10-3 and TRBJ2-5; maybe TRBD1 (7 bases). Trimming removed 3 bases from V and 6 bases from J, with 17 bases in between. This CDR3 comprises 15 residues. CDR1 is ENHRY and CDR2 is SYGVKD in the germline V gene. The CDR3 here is CAISERQGGPQTQYF. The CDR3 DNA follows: TGTGCCATCAGTGAAAGACAGGGAGGCCCACAGACCCAGTACTTC.

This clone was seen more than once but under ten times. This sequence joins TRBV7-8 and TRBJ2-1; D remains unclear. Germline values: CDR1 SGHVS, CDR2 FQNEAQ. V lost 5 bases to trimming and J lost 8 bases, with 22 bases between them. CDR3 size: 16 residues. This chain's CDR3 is CASSPTRIRRVDEQFF. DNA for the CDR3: TGTGCCAGCAGCCCGACTCGCATAAGGAGAGTCGATGAGCAGTTCTTC.

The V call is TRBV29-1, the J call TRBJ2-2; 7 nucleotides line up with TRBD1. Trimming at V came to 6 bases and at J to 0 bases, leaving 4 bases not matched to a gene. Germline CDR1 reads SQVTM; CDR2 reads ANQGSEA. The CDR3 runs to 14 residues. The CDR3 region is CSVTGQPNTGELFF. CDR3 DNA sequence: TGCAGCGTGACGGGACAGCCGAACACCGGGGAGCTGTTTTTT.

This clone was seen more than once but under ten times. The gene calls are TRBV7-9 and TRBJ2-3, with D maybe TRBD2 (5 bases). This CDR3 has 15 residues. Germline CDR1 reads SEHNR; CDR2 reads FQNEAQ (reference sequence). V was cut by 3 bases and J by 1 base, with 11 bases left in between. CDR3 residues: CASSLREKGTDTQYF. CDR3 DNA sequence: TGTGCCAGCAGCTTGAGGGAGAAGGGCACAGATACGCAGTATTTT.

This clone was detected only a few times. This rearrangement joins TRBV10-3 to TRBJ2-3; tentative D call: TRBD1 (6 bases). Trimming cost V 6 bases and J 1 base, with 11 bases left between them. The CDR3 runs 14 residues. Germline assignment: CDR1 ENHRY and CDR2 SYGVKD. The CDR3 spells CAISDRSGTDTQYF. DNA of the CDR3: TGTGCCATCAGCGACAGGTCTGGCACAGATACGCAGTATTTT.

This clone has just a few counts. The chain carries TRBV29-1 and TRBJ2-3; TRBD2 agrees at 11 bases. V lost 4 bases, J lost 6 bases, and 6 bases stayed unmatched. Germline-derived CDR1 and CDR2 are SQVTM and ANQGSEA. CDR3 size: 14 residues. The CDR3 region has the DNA TGCAGCGTTGGATTAGCGGGAGGGCGGGATACGCAGTATTTT. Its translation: CSVGLAGGRDTQYF.

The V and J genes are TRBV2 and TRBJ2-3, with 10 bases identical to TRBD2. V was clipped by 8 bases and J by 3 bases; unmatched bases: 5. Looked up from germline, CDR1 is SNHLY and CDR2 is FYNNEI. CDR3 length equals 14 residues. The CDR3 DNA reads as TGTGCCAGCGGACTAGCGGCTCCGACAGATACGCAGTATTTT. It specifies CASGLAAPTDTQYF.

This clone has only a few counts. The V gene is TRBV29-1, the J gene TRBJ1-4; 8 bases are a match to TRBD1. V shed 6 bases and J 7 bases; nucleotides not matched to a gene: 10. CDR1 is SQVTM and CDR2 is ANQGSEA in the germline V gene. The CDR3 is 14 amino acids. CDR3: CSVSGQGGTEKLFF. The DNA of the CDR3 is TGCAGCGTCTCCGGACAGGGTGGTACTGAAAAACTGTTTTTT.

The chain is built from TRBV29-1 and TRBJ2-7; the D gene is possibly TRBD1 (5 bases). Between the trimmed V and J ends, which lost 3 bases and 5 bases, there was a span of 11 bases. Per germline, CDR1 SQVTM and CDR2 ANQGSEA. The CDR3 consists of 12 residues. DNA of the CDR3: TGCAGCGTTGACCGTCCAGGGAACGAGCAGTACTTC. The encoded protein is CSVDRPGNEQYF.

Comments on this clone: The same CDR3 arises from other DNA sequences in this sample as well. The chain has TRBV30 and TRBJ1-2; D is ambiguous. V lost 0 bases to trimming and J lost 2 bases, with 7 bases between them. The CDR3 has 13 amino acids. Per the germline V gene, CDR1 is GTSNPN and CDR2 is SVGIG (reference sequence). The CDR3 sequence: CAWSVPGNYGYTF. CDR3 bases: TGTGCCTGGAGTGTACCGGGAAACTATGGCTACACCTTC.

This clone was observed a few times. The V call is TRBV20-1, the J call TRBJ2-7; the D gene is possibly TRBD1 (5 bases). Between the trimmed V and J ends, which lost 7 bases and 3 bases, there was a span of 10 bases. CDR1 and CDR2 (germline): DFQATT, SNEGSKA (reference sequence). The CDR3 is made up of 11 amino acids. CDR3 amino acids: CSVQQGYEQYF. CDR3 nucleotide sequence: TGCAGTGTTCAGCAGGGCTACGAGCAGTACTTC.

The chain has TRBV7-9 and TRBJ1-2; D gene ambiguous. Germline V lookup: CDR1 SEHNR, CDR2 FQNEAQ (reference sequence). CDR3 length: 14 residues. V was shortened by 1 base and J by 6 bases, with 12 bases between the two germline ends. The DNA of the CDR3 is TGTGCCAGCAGCTTAGAACAAGCCAGGAATGGCTACACCTTC. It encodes CASSLEQARNGYTF.

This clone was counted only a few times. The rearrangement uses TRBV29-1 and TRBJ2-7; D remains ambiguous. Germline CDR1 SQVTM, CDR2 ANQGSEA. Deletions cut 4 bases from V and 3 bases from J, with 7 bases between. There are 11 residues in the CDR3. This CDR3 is CSVVSFYEQYF. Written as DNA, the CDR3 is TGCAGCGTTGTTTCGTTCTACGAGCAGTACTTC.

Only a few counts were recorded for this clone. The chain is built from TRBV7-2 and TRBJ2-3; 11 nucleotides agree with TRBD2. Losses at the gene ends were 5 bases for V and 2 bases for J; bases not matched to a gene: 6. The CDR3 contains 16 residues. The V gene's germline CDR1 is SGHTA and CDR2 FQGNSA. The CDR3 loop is CASSPGLAVNTDTQYF. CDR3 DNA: TGTGCCAGCAGCCCGGGACTAGCGGTCAACACAGATACGCAGTATTTT.

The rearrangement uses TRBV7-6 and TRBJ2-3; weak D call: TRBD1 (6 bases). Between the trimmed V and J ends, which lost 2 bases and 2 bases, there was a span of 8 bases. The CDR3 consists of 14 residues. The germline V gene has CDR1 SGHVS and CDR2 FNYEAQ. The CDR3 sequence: CASSLSGATDTQYF. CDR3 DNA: TGTGCCAGCAGCTTATCAGGGGCCACAGATACGCAGTATTTT.

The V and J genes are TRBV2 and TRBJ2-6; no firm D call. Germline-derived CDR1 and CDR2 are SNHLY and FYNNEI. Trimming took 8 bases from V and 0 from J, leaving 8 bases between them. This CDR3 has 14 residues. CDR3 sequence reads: CASLGISGANVLTF. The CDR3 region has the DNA TGTGCCAGCCTGGGGATCTCTGGGGCCAACGTCCTGACTTTC.

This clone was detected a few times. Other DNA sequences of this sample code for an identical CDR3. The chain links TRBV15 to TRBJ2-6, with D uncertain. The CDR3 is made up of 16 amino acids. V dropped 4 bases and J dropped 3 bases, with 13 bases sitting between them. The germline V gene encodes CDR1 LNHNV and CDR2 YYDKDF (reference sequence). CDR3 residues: CATSMFSNGGANVLTF. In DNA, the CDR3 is TGTGCCACCAGCATGTTCTCCAACGGTGGGGCCAACGTCCTGACTTTC.

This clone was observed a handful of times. DNA of the CDR3: TGCAGCGTTGAGAAGACGAACACCGGGGAGCTGTTTTTT. Translated, it gives CSVEKTNTGELFF. The V call is TRBV29-1, the J call TRBJ2-2; D gene uncertain. Deletions cut 3 bases from V and 0 bases from J, with 5 bases between. This CDR3 spans 13 amino acids. Per germline, CDR1 SQVTM and CDR2 ANQGSEA.

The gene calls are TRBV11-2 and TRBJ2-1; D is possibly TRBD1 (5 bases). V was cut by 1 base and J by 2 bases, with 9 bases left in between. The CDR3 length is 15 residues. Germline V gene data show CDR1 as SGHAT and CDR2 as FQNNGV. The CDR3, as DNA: TGTGCCAGCAGCTTAGGGCAGGGTCCCTACAATGAGCAGTTCTTC. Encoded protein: CASSLGQGPYNEQFF. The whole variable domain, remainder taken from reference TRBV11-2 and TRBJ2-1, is EAGVAQSPRYKIIEKRQSVAFWCNPISGHATLYWYQQILGQGPKLLIQFQNNGVVDDSQLPKDRFSAERLKGVDSTLKIQPAKLEDSAVYLCASSLGQGPYNEQFFGPGTRLTVL.

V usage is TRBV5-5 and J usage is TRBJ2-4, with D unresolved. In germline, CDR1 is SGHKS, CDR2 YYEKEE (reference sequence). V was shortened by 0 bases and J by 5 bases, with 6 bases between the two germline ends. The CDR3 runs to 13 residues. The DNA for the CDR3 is TGTGCCAGCAGCTTGGCGGTAGAAAACATTCAGTACTTC. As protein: CASSLAVENIQYF.

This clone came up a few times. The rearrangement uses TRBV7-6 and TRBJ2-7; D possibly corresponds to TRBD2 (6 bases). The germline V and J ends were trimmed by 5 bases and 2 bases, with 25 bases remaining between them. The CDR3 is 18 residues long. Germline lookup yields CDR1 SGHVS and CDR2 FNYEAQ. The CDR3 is CASSLTSRGLSVPYEQYF. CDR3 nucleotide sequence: TGTGCCAGCAGCCTTACGTCACGCGGACTATCCGTCCCCTACGAGCAGTACTTC.

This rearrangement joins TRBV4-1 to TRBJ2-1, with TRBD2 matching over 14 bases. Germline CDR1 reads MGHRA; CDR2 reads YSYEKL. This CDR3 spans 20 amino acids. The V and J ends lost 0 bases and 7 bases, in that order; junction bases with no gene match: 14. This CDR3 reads CASSQETRPGLAGVWNEQFF. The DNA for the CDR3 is TGCGCCAGCAGCCAAGAAACCCGACCGGGACTAGCGGGAGTGTGGAATGAGCAGTTCTTC.

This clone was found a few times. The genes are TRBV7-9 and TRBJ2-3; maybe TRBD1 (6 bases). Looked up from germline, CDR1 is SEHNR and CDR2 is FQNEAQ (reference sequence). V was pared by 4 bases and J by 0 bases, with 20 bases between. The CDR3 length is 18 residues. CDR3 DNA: TGTGCCAGCAGCTCCCTAGGTACTCAGGGGCGAAGCACAGATACGCAGTATTTT. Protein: CASSSLGTQGRSTDTQYF.

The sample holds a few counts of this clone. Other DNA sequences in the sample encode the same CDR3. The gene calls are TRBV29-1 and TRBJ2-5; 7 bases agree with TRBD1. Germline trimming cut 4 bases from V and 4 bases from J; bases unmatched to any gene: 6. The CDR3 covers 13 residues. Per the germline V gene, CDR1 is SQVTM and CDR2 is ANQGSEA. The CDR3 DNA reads TGCAGCGTTGGGCAGGGGGTGGGAGAGACCCAGTACTTC. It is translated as CSVGQGVGETQYF.

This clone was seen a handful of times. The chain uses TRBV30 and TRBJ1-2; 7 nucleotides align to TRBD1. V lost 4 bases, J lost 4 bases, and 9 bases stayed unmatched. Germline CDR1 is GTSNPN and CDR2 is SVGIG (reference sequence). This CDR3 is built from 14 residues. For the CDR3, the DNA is TGTGCCTGGACATCTGCCGGGACAGCCTATGGCTACACCTTC. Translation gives CAWTSAGTAYGYTF.

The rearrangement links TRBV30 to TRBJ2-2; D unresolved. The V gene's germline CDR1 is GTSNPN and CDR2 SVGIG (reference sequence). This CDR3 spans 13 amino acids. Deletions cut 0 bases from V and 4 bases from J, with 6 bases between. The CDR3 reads CAWSVYVTGELFF. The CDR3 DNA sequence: TGTGCCTGGAGTGTATACGTCACCGGGGAGCTGTTTTTT. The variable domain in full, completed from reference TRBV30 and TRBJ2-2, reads SQTIHQWPATLVQPVGSPLSLECTVEGTSNPNLYWYRQAAGRGLQLLFYSVGIGQISSEVPQNLSASRPQDRQFILSSKKLLLSDSGFYLCAWSVYVTGELFFGEGSRLTVL.

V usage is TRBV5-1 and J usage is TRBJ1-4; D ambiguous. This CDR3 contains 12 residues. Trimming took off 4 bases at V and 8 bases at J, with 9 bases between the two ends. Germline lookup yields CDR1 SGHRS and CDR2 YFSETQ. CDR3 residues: CASSLDLEKLFF. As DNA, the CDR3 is TGCGCCAGCAGCCTGGACTTGGAAAAACTGTTTTTT.

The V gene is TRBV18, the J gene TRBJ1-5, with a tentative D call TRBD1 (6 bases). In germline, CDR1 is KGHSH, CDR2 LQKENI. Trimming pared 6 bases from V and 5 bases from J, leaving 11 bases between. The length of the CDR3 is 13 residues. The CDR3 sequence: CASSVQGDQPQHF. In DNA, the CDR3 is TGTGCCAGCTCCGTACAGGGCGATCAGCCCCAGCATTTT.